The 14 T cell receptor beta chains given below trace back to one sample, sequenced in a study of T cell clonality in common variable immunodeficiency. Findings and caveats of the study: In common variable immunodeficiency, TCR beta chains reportedly carried fewer deletions and N-nucleotide insertions.

The repertoire was sequenced with immunoSEQ multiplex PCR; TCRdb's copy has only in-frame clones and lacks some. Observed in the sample are roughly 34,000 clones, none of them singletons. The antigens for these receptors are not known. The source material was peripheral blood mononuclear cells. These receptors came from a human donor with common variable immunodeficiency.

The sample holds many counts of this clone. The CDR3: CASSSAAGATGELFF. The sequenced part of the CDR3 DNA is TGTGCCAGCAGCTCGGCAGCGGGAGCCACCGGGGAG. This chain joins TRBV7-3 and TRBJ2-2, with 8 bases lining up with TRBD2. The missing CDR3 end, 3 residues past where the read stops, is filled in from the germline J gene. This CDR3 spans 15 amino acids. The V gene end was trimmed by 4 bases and the J gene end by 4 bases; junction bases not matched to a gene: 5. Germline CDR1 reads SGHTA; CDR2 reads FQGTGA.

This clone was counted ten times or more. The read terminates 3 residues ahead of where the CDR3 ends, so the germline J gene completes it. The chain combines TRBV4-2 with TRBJ2-5; possible D gene TRBD1, 5 bases. This CDR3 is built from 14 residues. Per germline, CDR1 LGHNA and CDR2 YNFKEQ. The V end lost 1 base, the J end lost 4 bases, and 10 bases lay between the germline ends. The sequenced part of the CDR3 DNA is TGTGCCAGCAGCCAAGGTTGGCAGGGAGAGACC. This codes for CASSQGWQGET. The complete CDR3 sequence is CASSQGWQGETQYF.

This clone was counted a few times. CDR3 DNA (partial): TGTGCCTGGAGTGTAGGGCAGGGGGATGACTATGGC. It specifies CAWSVGQGDDYG. The whole CDR3 protein reads CAWSVGQGDDYGYTF. V is TRBV30 and J is TRBJ1-2, with 7 bases that match TRBD1. The read comes to an end 3 residues before the CDR3 does, leaving the germline J gene to fill in the end. CDR1 is GTSNPN and CDR2 is SVGIG in the germline V gene (reference sequence). V lost 0 bases, J lost 3 bases, and 7 bases stayed unmatched. The CDR3 is made up of 15 amino acids.

This clone was recorded a few times. The read halts 3 residues ahead of the CDR3 end, with the missing end drawn from the germline J gene. The rearrangement uses TRBV30 and TRBJ2-5; a possible D gene is TRBD2 (6 bases). CDR3 length: 15 amino acids. V lost 4 bases to trimming and J lost 1 base, with 16 bases between them. Germline CDR1 GTSNPN, CDR2 SVGIG (reference sequence). The CDR3: CAWTSLGLAQETQYF. The sequenced part of the CDR3 DNA is TGTGCCTGGACCTCCTTGGGACTTGCCCAAGAGACC.

By frequency in the sample, this clone is medium-sized (0.01 to 0.1%). The read stops 3 residues short of the end of the CDR3; the missing end is completed from the germline J gene. This sequence joins TRBV29-1 and TRBJ2-1; 9 bases agree with TRBD2. Germline values: CDR1 SQVTM, CDR2 ANQGSEA. Trimming removed 3 bases from V and 5 bases from J; junction bases left unmatched: 5. The CDR3 covers 14 residues. Here the CDR3 reads CSVDPSGTNNEQFF. CDR3 DNA (partial): TGCAGCGTTGACCCTAGCGGGACAAACAATGAG.

This clone occurred many times. Sequencing ends 3 residues short of the CDR3 end; the germline J gene provides the rest. Distinct nucleotide sequences in the sample also encode this CDR3. The chain joins TRBV6-2 or TRBV6-3 to TRBJ1-1; D is perhaps TRBD1 (6 bases). Germline values: CDR1 MNHEY, CDR2 SVGEGT. This CDR3 is 14 amino acids long. Trimming cost V 2 bases and J 1 base, with 8 bases left between them. The CDR3 bases that were read are TGTGCCAGCAGTTACCAGGGGCCGAACACTGAA. As protein: CASSYQGPNTE. The complete CDR3 protein is CASSYQGPNTEAFF.

By share, this clone counts as medium-sized (0.01 to 0.1%). With the read ending 3 residues before the CDR3 end, the germline J gene is used to fill in that end. The chain is built from TRBV20-1 and TRBJ1-1; 9 positions agree with TRBD1. CDR1 is DFQATT, CDR2 SNEGSKA, per germline (reference sequence). V lost 0 bases, J lost 6 bases, and 14 bases stayed unmatched. CDR3 length equals 17 residues. CDR3 protein: CSARDPAIGTGYSEAFF. CDR3 DNA (partial): TGCAGTGCTAGAGATCCTGCGATAGGGACAGGGTACTCTGAA.

This clone was detected only a few times. From the germline J gene comes the end of the CDR3, since the read stops 3 residues before it. V gene TRBV11-1 combines with J gene TRBJ1-6; no clear D gene. Trimming shortened V by 4 bases and J by 6 bases, and 13 bases separated the two germline ends. The CDR3 runs to 15 residues. Germline V CDR1 and CDR2: SGHAT, FQDESV (reference sequence). The CDR3 DNA, read in part, is TGTGCCAGCAGCTACACATACCTCAGTAATTCACCC. The encoded protein is CASSYTYLSNSP. The whole CDR3 protein reads CASSYTYLSNSPLHF.

As concerns this clone: Read data end 3 residues before the CDR3 end; the end is taken from the germline J gene. V is TRBV18 and J is TRBJ2-7, with TRBD1 as a possible D gene (5 bases). Germline-derived CDR1 and CDR2 are KGHSH and LQKENI. Trimming removed 3 bases at V and 0 bases at J, with 9 bases between. The CDR3 is made up of 14 amino acids. The CDR3 sequence is CASSPRAPSYEQYF. The DNA read from the CDR3 is TGTGCCAGCTCACCCAGGGCACCCTCCTACGAG.

This clone has more than one count but fewer than ten. The read terminates 3 residues before the CDR3 end, so the remaining end is supplied by the germline J gene. The chain links TRBV5-6 to TRBJ1-4, with D uncertain. Germline V gene lookup returns CDR1 SGHDT and CDR2 YYEEEE. V was shortened by 2 bases and J by 3 bases, with 11 bases between the two germline ends. The CDR3 covers 15 residues. The CDR3 DNA, read in part, is TGTGCCAGCAGCTTAAGCAGGCAGGCTAATGAAAAA. Its translation is CASSLSRQANEK. The CDR3 reads in full as CASSLSRQANEKLFF.

The CDR3 region is CSALKTGSSYEQYF. CDR3 bases read: TGCAGTGCTCTCAAGACAGGCAGCTCCTACGAG. V is TRBV20-1 and J is TRBJ2-7, with D maybe TRBD1 (6 bases). The CDR3 end lies 3 residues beyond the end of the read and is filled in from the germline J gene. CDR3 size: 14 residues. The germline gives CDR1 DFQATT, CDR2 SNEGSKA (reference sequence). Trimming stripped 5 bases from V and 0 bases from J, with 14 bases between.

This clone was counted a few times. The read ends 3 residues shy of where the CDR3 ends; the end is completed using the germline J gene. The chain links TRBV11-3 to TRBJ2-5; possible D gene TRBD2, 5 bases. V was clipped by 2 bases and J by 3 bases, with 13 bases between them. This CDR3 has 15 amino acids. The germline gives CDR1 SGHNT, CDR2 YENEEA. The CDR3 reads CASSLTVGEKETQYF. The DNA read from the CDR3 is TGTGCCAGCAGCTTAACGGTCGGGGAGAAAGAGACC.

The table lists this clone with a few counts. The read is 3 residues too short to cover the CDR3 end, so that end is filled in from the germline J gene. The gene calls are TRBV7-8 and TRBJ2-4; TRBD2 matches at 13 bases. Unmatched junction bases numbered 9, after V lost 5 bases and J lost 8 bases. CDR1 and CDR2 from the germline V gene are SGHVS and FQNEAQ. This CDR3 is built from 16 residues. CDR3 residues: CASSTRTSGSLDIQYF. The sequenced part of the CDR3 DNA is TGTGCCAGCAGCACCCGGACTAGCGGGAGTTTAGACATT.

This clone was seen a handful of times. The CDR3 is cut off 3 residues early in the read; its end comes from the germline J gene. The rearrangement joins TRBV7-3 to TRBJ2-7; TRBD1 is a possible D gene (6 bases). The V and J ends lost 1 base and 2 bases respectively, with 9 bases between them. The germline gives CDR1 SGHTA, CDR2 FQGTGA. This CDR3 region has 14 residues. CDR3 sequence: CASSLNQGPYEQYF. The CDR3 DNA, read in part, is TGTGCCAGCAGCTTAAATCAGGGGCCCTACGAG.